These T cell receptor beta chains were read from a single sample in a study of human T cells and chemical hapten exposure. Via MiXCR, TCRdb re-called the RACE reads, giving one row per CDR3 protein. Here the sample spans over 55,000 distinct CDR3 sequences, 11% being singletons. Specimen: whole blood, collected in connection with sensitization to the hapten diphenylcyclopropenone (DPC). These receptors all stem from a woman aged 45-65 years with alopecia areata. Some clones in this sample may be carry-over from other donors' samples. Both conserved end residues are part of each CDR3. The D gene is left open where the match is weak. Clone size is given for some rows only: seen once, a few or many times, or a class if the clone is expanded.

j_call: TRBJ2-2; d_call: -; v_call: TRBV2; clone_size: few; cdr3_aa: CASQKANTGELFF; cdr3_nt: TGTGCCAGCCAGAAAGCGAACACCGGGGAGCTGTTTTTT
j_call: TRBJ1-1; d_call: -; v_call: TRBV21-1; clone_size: few; cdr3_aa: CASSFRTGWNTEAFF; cdr3_nt: TGTGCCAGCAGCTTTCGGACAGGGTGGAATACTGAAGCTTTCTTT
j_call: TRBJ2-3; d_call: TRBD2; v_call: TRBV27; clone_size: few; cdr3_aa: CASSLLTSGSTDTQYF; cdr3_nt: TGTGCCAGCAGTTTGTTGACTAGCGGAAGCACAGATACGCAGTATTTT
j_call: TRBJ2-5; d_call: TRBD1; v_call: TRBV12-3/TRBV12-4; clone_size: -; cdr3_aa: CASSGQGKETQYF; cdr3_nt: TGTGCCAGCAGTGGACAGGGGAAAGAGACCCAGTACTTC
j_call: TRBJ1-1; d_call: -; v_call: TRBV6-6; clone_size: -; cdr3_aa: CASSKLTLPIPQAFF; cdr3_nt: TGTGCCAGCAGTAAGTTGACCCTCCCGATACCTCAAGCTTTCTTT
j_call: TRBJ1-1; d_call: TRBD1; v_call: TRBV24-1; clone_size: few; cdr3_aa: CATSVRGSTEAFF; cdr3_nt: TGTGCCACCAGTGTCAGGGGGTCCACTGAAGCTTTCTTT
j_call: TRBJ1-6; d_call: -; v_call: TRBV5-4; clone_size: few; cdr3_aa: CASSSRDVNSPLHF; cdr3_nt: TGTGCCAGCAGCTCCCGGGACGTAAATTCACCCCTCCACTTT
j_call: TRBJ2-1; d_call: -; v_call: TRBV6-2/TRBV6-3; clone_size: -; cdr3_aa: CASSPQGKDEQFF; cdr3_nt: TGTGCCAGCAGTCCACAGGGAAAGGATGAGCAGTTCTTC
j_call: TRBJ2-3; d_call: TRBD2; v_call: TRBV10-3; clone_size: -; cdr3_aa: CAITASGSPDTQYF; cdr3_nt: TGTGCCATTACGGCGAGCGGGAGCCCAGATACGCAGTATTTT
j_call: TRBJ1-5; d_call: TRBD1; v_call: TRBV6-5; clone_size: few; cdr3_aa: CASGGQGQMHQPQHF; cdr3_nt: TGTGCCAGCGGCGGACAGGGGCAAATGCATCAGCCCCAGCATTTT
j_call: TRBJ2-4; d_call: TRBD1; v_call: TRBV7-2; clone_size: -; cdr3_aa: CASSLAVRSRGHIQYF; cdr3_nt: TGTGCCAGCAGCTTAGCTGTACGCTCAAGGGGGCACATTCAGTACTTC
j_call: TRBJ1-2; d_call: -; v_call: TRBV7-9; clone_size: few; cdr3_aa: CASSAADRDVYGYTF; cdr3_nt: TGTGCCAGCAGTGCCGCGGACAGAGACGTCTATGGCTACACCTTC
j_call: TRBJ2-2; d_call: -; v_call: TRBV12-3/TRBV12-4; clone_size: many; cdr3_aa: CASRPQLVNTGELFF; cdr3_nt: TGTGCCAGCAGACCTCAACTAGTAAACACCGGGGAGCTGTTTTTT
j_call: TRBJ2-7; d_call: TRBD1; v_call: TRBV7-8; clone_size: many; cdr3_aa: CASSTQRDRFSYEQYF; cdr3_nt: TGTGCCAGCAGCACCCAACGGGACAGGTTCTCCTACGAGCAGTACTTC
j_call: TRBJ1-2; d_call: -; v_call: TRBV20-1; clone_size: many; cdr3_aa: CSASFYIGGYTF; cdr3_nt: TGCAGTGCTAGTTTCTATATAGGTGGCTACACCTTC
j_call: TRBJ2-3; d_call: -; v_call: TRBV19; clone_size: -; cdr3_aa: CASSISADTQYF; cdr3_nt: TGTGCCAGTAGTATCAGCGCAGATACGCAGTATTTT
j_call: TRBJ2-3; d_call: -; v_call: TRBV5-1; clone_size: -; cdr3_aa: CASSLAGTLLTDTQYF; cdr3_nt: TGCGCCAGCAGCTTGGCGGGGACCCTTCTGACAGATACGCAGTATTTT
j_call: TRBJ1-1; d_call: -; v_call: TRBV12-3/TRBV12-4; clone_size: many; cdr3_aa: CASSLYTGQMNTEAFF; cdr3_nt: TGTGCCAGCAGTTTATATACTGGGCAGATGAACACTGAAGCTTTCTTT
j_call: TRBJ2-5; d_call: -; v_call: TRBV29-1; clone_size: many; cdr3_aa: CSVDLGGSFGETQYF; cdr3_nt: TGCAGCGTTGACCTTGGGGGCTCCTTCGGGGAGACCCAGTACTTC
j_call: TRBJ1-2; d_call: -; v_call: TRBV2; clone_size: -; cdr3_aa: CASRGDSPRYGYTF; cdr3_nt: TGTGCCAGCAGAGGTGACAGTCCCCGCTATGGCTACACCTTC
j_call: TRBJ2-7; d_call: -; v_call: TRBV5-1; clone_size: many; cdr3_aa: CASSLEGSPSYEQYF; cdr3_nt: TGCGCCAGCAGCTTGGAGGGTTCTCCCTCCTACGAGCAGTACTTC
j_call: TRBJ2-3; d_call: -; v_call: TRBV3-1; clone_size: many; cdr3_aa: CASSQGADTQYF; cdr3_nt: TGTGCCAGCAGCCAAGGAGCAGATACGCAGTATTTT
j_call: TRBJ1-4; d_call: -; v_call: TRBV6-6; clone_size: many; cdr3_aa: CASSYRRATNEKLFF; cdr3_nt: TGTGCCAGCAGTTATCGGAGGGCAACTAATGAAAAACTGTTTTTT
j_call: TRBJ2-3; d_call: -; v_call: TRBV28; clone_size: many; cdr3_aa: CASSFFRADTQYF; cdr3_nt: TGTGCCAGCAGTTTTTTCAGGGCAGATACGCAGTATTTT
j_call: TRBJ2-1; d_call: TRBD1; v_call: TRBV4-3; clone_size: -; cdr3_aa: CASSLGTGTYNEQFF; cdr3_nt: TGCGCCAGCAGCCTGGGGACAGGGACCTACAATGAGCAGTTCTTC
j_call: TRBJ2-3; d_call: -; v_call: TRBV28; clone_size: -; cdr3_aa: CASRPGGATQYF; cdr3_nt: TGTGCCAGCAGGCCCGGGGGCGCTACGCAGTATTTT
j_call: TRBJ1-4; d_call: TRBD1; v_call: TRBV18; clone_size: few; cdr3_aa: CASSTTGGWDEKLFF; cdr3_nt: TGTGCCAGCTCAACAACAGGGGGCTGGGATGAAAAACTGTTTTTT
j_call: TRBJ2-1; d_call: -; v_call: TRBV11-3; clone_size: -; cdr3_aa: CASSRSGENEQFF; cdr3_nt: TGTGCCAGCAGCCGATCGGGGGAGAATGAGCAGTTCTTC
j_call: TRBJ1-4; d_call: -; v_call: TRBV10-2; clone_size: -; cdr3_aa: CASSESGALFF; cdr3_nt: TGCGCCAGCAGTGAAAGCGGGGCCCTGTTTTTT
j_call: TRBJ1-3; d_call: TRBD1; v_call: TRBV12-3/TRBV12-4; clone_size: many; cdr3_aa: CASSSQGVGGNTIYF; cdr3_nt: TGTGCCAGCAGTTCCCAGGGGGTTGGTGGAAACACCATATATTTT
j_call: TRBJ2-7; d_call: -; v_call: TRBV7-9; clone_size: -; cdr3_aa: CASSLEGSGIYF; cdr3_nt: TGTGCCAGCAGCTTAGAGGGTTCGGGGATCTACTTC
j_call: TRBJ1-1; d_call: -; v_call: TRBV3-1; clone_size: many; cdr3_aa: CASSRNLVAFF; cdr3_nt: TGTGCCAGCAGCCGTAATCTCGTCGCTTTCTTT
j_call: TRBJ1-2; d_call: -; v_call: TRBV19; clone_size: -; cdr3_aa: CASSGGISSNYGYTF; cdr3_nt: TGTGCCAGTAGTGGGGGCATCTCCTCTAACTATGGCTACACCTTC
j_call: TRBJ2-3; d_call: TRBD2; v_call: TRBV15; clone_size: few; cdr3_aa: CATSGGLGGTDTQYF; cdr3_nt: TGTGCCACCAGCGGGGGACTAGGGGGCACAGATACGCAGTATTTT
j_call: TRBJ1-2; d_call: -; v_call: TRBV20-1; clone_size: -; cdr3_aa: CSARDPTPPYGYTF; cdr3_nt: TGCAGTGCTAGAGATCCCACTCCCCCCTATGGCTACACCTTC
j_call: TRBJ2-5; d_call: -; v_call: TRBV7-6; clone_size: -; cdr3_aa: CASSSQWGLRLRETQYF; cdr3_nt: TGTGCCAGCAGCTCCCAATGGGGGCTCCGGTTGCGGGAGACCCAGTACTTC
j_call: TRBJ2-7; d_call: -; v_call: TRBV7-7; clone_size: many; cdr3_aa: CASSPIGQQNEQYF; cdr3_nt: TGTGCCAGCAGCCCTATAGGCCAGCAGAACGAGCAGTACTTC
j_call: TRBJ2-1; d_call: -; v_call: TRBV14; clone_size: few; cdr3_aa: CASSLDSYNEQFF; cdr3_nt: TGTGCCAGCAGTTTGGACAGCTACAATGAGCAGTTCTTC
j_call: TRBJ2-7; d_call: -; v_call: TRBV12-3/TRBV12-4; clone_size: -; cdr3_aa: CASSGTSPYEQYF; cdr3_nt: TGTGCCAGTTCGGGGACCTCTCCCTACGAGCAGTACTTC
j_call: TRBJ1-2; d_call: TRBD1; v_call: TRBV3-1; clone_size: many; cdr3_aa: CASSRQGYYGYTF; cdr3_nt: TGTGCCAGCAGCAGACAGGGTTACTATGGCTACACCTTC
j_call: TRBJ1-1; d_call: -; v_call: TRBV12-3/TRBV12-4; clone_size: -; cdr3_aa: CASSLALNTEAFF; cdr3_nt: TGTGCCAGCAGTTTGGCACTGAACACTGAAGCTTTCTTT
j_call: TRBJ1-5; d_call: -; v_call: TRBV5-5; clone_size: -; cdr3_aa: CASSLAGGWAANQPQHF; cdr3_nt: TGTGCCAGCAGCTTGGCCGGCGGATGGGCGGCAAATCAGCCCCAGCATTTT
j_call: TRBJ2-7; d_call: -; v_call: TRBV28; clone_size: few; cdr3_aa: CASRTLGRNKSSYEQYF; cdr3_nt: TGTGCCAGCAGGACATTAGGACGGAATAAGAGCTCCTACGAGCAGTACTTC
j_call: TRBJ1-3; d_call: -; v_call: TRBV2; clone_size: many; cdr3_aa: CAVGRGATSGNTIYF; cdr3_nt: TGTGCCGTAGGGCGGGGGGCGACGTCTGGAAACACCATATATTTT
j_call: TRBJ2-3; d_call: -; v_call: TRBV28; clone_size: many; cdr3_aa: CASSSGGAVDTQYF; cdr3_nt: TGTGCCAGCAGTTCCGGAGGCGCGGTGGATACGCAGTATTTT
j_call: TRBJ2-1; d_call: -; v_call: TRBV29-1; clone_size: few; cdr3_aa: CSVDRGIGGEQFF; cdr3_nt: TGCAGCGTTGACAGGGGTATCGGGGGTGAGCAGTTCTTC
j_call: TRBJ1-1; d_call: -; v_call: TRBV6-2/TRBV6-3; clone_size: -; cdr3_aa: CASTRDGNTEAFF; cdr3_nt: TGTGCCAGCACTAGGGACGGCAACACTGAAGCTTTCTTT
j_call: TRBJ2-6; d_call: -; v_call: TRBV15; clone_size: many; cdr3_aa: CATSRVLSAALGSGANVLTF; cdr3_nt: TGTGCCACCAGCAGAGTTCTTAGCGCAGCCCTAGGCTCTGGGGCCAACGTCCTGACTTTC
j_call: TRBJ2-1; d_call: -; v_call: TRBV24-1; clone_size: many; cdr3_aa: CATSSGVYNEQFF; cdr3_nt: TGTGCCACCTCGTCAGGGGTGTACAATGAGCAGTTCTTC
j_call: TRBJ1-5; d_call: -; v_call: TRBV12-3/TRBV12-4; clone_size: few; cdr3_aa: CASSFGSLSNQPQHF; cdr3_nt: TGTGCCAGCAGTTTCGGGTCACTTAGCAATCAGCCCCAGCATTTT
j_call: TRBJ2-1; d_call: TRBD2; v_call: TRBV20-1; clone_size: -; cdr3_aa: CSAPRSASGSNEQFF; cdr3_nt: TGCAGTGCCCCCCGGTCGGCTAGCGGGAGCAATGAGCAGTTCTTC
j_call: TRBJ2-5; d_call: -; v_call: TRBV11-2; clone_size: many; cdr3_aa: CASSPILRDTKTQETQYF; cdr3_nt: TGTGCCAGCAGCCCAATTCTCCGGGACACTAAGACCCAAGAGACCCAGTACTTC
j_call: TRBJ1-1; d_call: -; v_call: TRBV7-2; clone_size: few; cdr3_aa: CASSQRTGNTEAFF; cdr3_nt: TGTGCCAGCAGCCAACGGACGGGGAACACTGAAGCTTTCTTT
j_call: TRBJ2-7; d_call: -; v_call: TRBV29-1; clone_size: once; cdr3_aa: CSVRGLGEQYF; cdr3_nt: TGCAGCGTTCGGGGGTTAGGCGAGCAGTACTTC
j_call: TRBJ2-2; d_call: TRBD2; v_call: TRBV11-2; clone_size: few; cdr3_aa: CASRAGVQLFF; cdr3_nt: TGTGCCAGCAGGGCGGGAGTCCAGCTGTTTTTT
j_call: TRBJ1-1; d_call: -; v_call: TRBV7-2; clone_size: many; cdr3_aa: CASSPHGGSNTEAFF; cdr3_nt: TGTGCCAGCAGTCCACACGGGGGATCGAACACTGAAGCTTTCTTT
j_call: TRBJ1-1; d_call: -; v_call: TRBV11-2; clone_size: -; cdr3_aa: CASSSTRIQGLTNTEAFF; cdr3_nt: TGTGCCAGCAGCTCAACTAGAATACAGGGCCTCACGAACACTGAAGCTTTCTTT
j_call: TRBJ1-5; d_call: -; v_call: TRBV20-1; clone_size: -; cdr3_aa: CSASLQGSSQPQHF; cdr3_nt: TGCAGTGCTTCTTTACAGGGATCGAGTCAGCCCCAGCATTTT
j_call: TRBJ2-3; d_call: TRBD1; v_call: TRBV5-1; clone_size: -; cdr3_aa: CASSSPPGQVTDTQYF; cdr3_nt: TGCGCCAGCAGCTCCCCCCCGGGACAGGTAACAGATACGCAGTATTTT